This T cell receptor beta chain came from a study of beta chain features in type 1 diabetes. Every isolated RNA sample was fully reverse transcribed, so sequencing captured expressed TCRB transcripts. Assay used: immunoSEQ multiplex PCR; TCRdb lists only in-frame clones, some missing. The data contain 200,000 to 250,000 clones, approximately 11% of them singletons. The V gene lost 5 bases and the J gene lost 0 bases, with 13 bases spanning the gap. The germline V gene encodes CDR1 PRHDT and CDR2 FYEKMQ (reference sequence). CDR3 length: 15 residues. Turning to this clone: The antigen is unknown.

Study observations and caveats: Patients' naive, central memory and Treg TCRB repertoires seemed closer to one another than those of healthy donors.

J is TRBJ1-1 and V is TRBV13; D unclear. Sequenced input: central memory CD4+ T cells from blood. This TCR was sampled from a young man in good health. CDR3 amino acids: CASSPTSYMNTEAFF. In DNA form, the CDR3 reads TGTGCCAGCAGCCCAACATCTTATATGAACACTGAAGCTTTCTTT.